This T cell receptor (beta chain) came from a study of T cells in Graves' hyperthyroidism and ophthalmopathy. Study-wide points: The model predicted ophthalmopathy a median around 6.5 months before onset.

Remarks on this clonotype: Its antigen is still unknown.

Amplified TCR beta CDR3 regions came from RNA transcripts. HTBI primers drove first-round RT-PCR of the TCR CDR3. TCRdb redid the calling of the multiplex PCR reads with MiXCR, one entry per CDR3 protein. The repertoire holds around 300,000 distinct CDR3 sequences, with approximately 13% as singletons. Trimming cost V 3 bases and J 3 bases, with 17 bases left between them. Per germline, CDR1 SEHNR and CDR2 FQNEAQ (reference sequence). The CDR3 spans 16 residues. The receptor was isolated from a woman in her twenties or thirties with Graves' hyperthyroidism. The sample was blood. The chain has TRBV7-9 and TRBJ1-2, with D uncertain. DNA for the CDR3: TGTGCCAGCAGCTTTAGGTTAGTTACGGAGGACTATGGCTACACCTTC. Encoded protein: CASSFRLVTEDYGYTF.